The clone carrying this T cell receptor (beta chain) was picked up a small number of times. Antigen: not known. Germline CDR1 MNHNS, CDR2 SASEGT. The J segment lost 0 bases and the V segment lost 5 bases, leaving 4 bases of the junction unmatched. The CDR3 loop spans 15 amino acids. This entry comes from a study of shared clonotypes between healthy human individuals. Study conclusions and caveats: Clonotypes shared by all four sorted-subset donors had higher generation probabilities than non-shared clonotypes. Across subsets, estimated richness was generally greater for naive than for memory populations.

Generated by immunoSEQ multiplex PCR, the TCRdb table keeps only in-frame clones and is missing some. The repertoire holds roughly 700,000 clones, with about 74% as singletons. The specimen sequenced was memory CD4+ T cells sorted from blood. Regarding subset: CD45RA-negative fraction. The TCR was taken from a woman in her 30s in good health. The chain is built from TRBV6-1 and TRBJ1-3; 7 nucleotides agree with TRBD1. CDR3 nucleotides: TGTGCCAGCAGTACCTGGACAGGCTCTGGAAACACCATATATTTT. Amino acid sequence: CASSTWTGSGNTIYF.